This TCR beta chain was sequenced during a study of shared clonotypes between healthy human individuals. The sample holds one count of this clone. It was CD45RO-negative cells, positively selected for CCR7, that made up naive CD8 cells, with terminally differentiated effector memory CD45RA+ cells excluded. Germline assignment: CDR1 SEHNR and CDR2 FQNEAQ (reference sequence). The CDR3 loop spans 15 amino acids. V shed 2 bases and J shed 3 bases, with 11 bases lying between them. The authors' processing: Filtering was not the same, since immunoSEQ gave junction-only sequences without quality scores. TCRdb's copy holds only in-frame clones and misses some; the assay was immunoSEQ multiplex PCR. The V and J calls and clone size are taken from that table; D and trimming were inferred from the DNA. The profile shows about 2 million clones, less than 95% of them singletons.

This clonotype was sampled from a man aged 18 to 29 in good health. V and J are TRBV7-9 and TRBJ2-1; D unclear. Sequenced sample: naive CD8+ T cells sorted from blood. The CDR3 bases are TGTGCCAGCAGCTTATTTGGCGGTCTCTACAATGAGCAGTTCTTC. Amino acids: CASSLFGGLYNEQFF.